This T cell receptor beta chain is drawn from a study of shared clonotypes between healthy human individuals. Study information: Each donor's CD4 naive and CD4 memory cells filled three plates apiece, CD8 naive two, and CD8 memory one. Study observations and caveats: About 5.2% was the fraction of naive CD4 clonotypes found shared across four donors. Apart from blood, nothing was sampled; tissue repertoires likely differ.

The CDR3 contains 13 residues. Germline V gene lookup returns CDR1 SGHRS and CDR2 YFSETQ. V dropped 4 bases and J dropped 3 bases, with 9 bases sitting between them. It was across several immunoSEQ plates that each subset's genomic DNA was evenly split. Here immunoSEQ multiplex PCR was the method, and the copy in TCRdb shows in-frame clones only, minus some. This table holds around 1,100,000 clones, 77% found once. As regards this clone: No antigen is known for it.

The sample comprised memory CD4+ T cells from PBMCs. Sample subset: CD45RA-negative fraction. The TCR sequence derives from a man aged 18 to 35 in good health. Some clones in this sample may be carry-over from other donors' samples. V and J are TRBV5-1 and TRBJ2-3, with TRBD1 as a possible D gene (6 bases). The CDR3 bases are TGCGCCAGCAGCCCCCAGGGGACAGATACGCAGTATTTT. It codes for CASSPQGTDTQYF.